This T cell receptor beta chain stems from a study of control samples from healthy donors and cancer patients. The CDR3 has 14 amino acids. Germline CDR1 is ENHRY and CDR2 is SYGVKD. V was trimmed by 10 bases and J by 7 bases, leaving 20 bases between them. Method: immunoSEQ multiplex PCR; TCRdb's copy keeps in-frame clones and lacks some. The table has some 110,000 clones, more than 80% seen once. This chain uses TRBV10-3 with TRBJ2-1; D unclear. The receptor was derived from a woman aged 45-59 years with colorectal cancer. The sequencing sample was made of PBMCs. CDR3: CATVKGSPFNEQFF. CDR3 sequence (DNA): TGTGCCACCGTTAAAGGGTCCCCGTTTAATGAGCAGTTCTTC.